Listed below are T cell receptor beta chains from one sample, sequenced in a study of shared clonotypes between healthy human individuals. TCRdb's copy holds only in-frame clones and misses some; the assay was immunoSEQ multiplex PCR. The sample carries 550,000 to 850,000 clones, roughly 72% recorded once. Sequencing was carried out using memory CD4+ T cells sorted from blood. The origin of the receptors is a woman aged 25 to 39 in good health. Both conserved end residues are part of each CDR3. D genes are given only for firm matches. A row's size may be missing; if present it is once, few, many or a size class.

>TRBJ1-1|-|TRBV19|-|13
TGTGCCAGTAGTATAGTAGGGGTCACTGAAGCTTTCTTT
CASSIVGVTEAFF
>TRBJ1-2|-|TRBV19|-|16
TGTGCCAGTAGTATAGATGTGGAGATTGGGAACTATGGCTACACCTTC
CASSIDVEIGNYGYTF
>TRBJ1-1|-|TRBV5-4|-|13
TGTGCCAGCAGGAAAACGCGGTCCGCTGAAGCTTTCTTT
CASRKTRSAEAFF
>TRBJ2-2|once|TRBV9|TRBD2|13
TGTGCCAGCAGCGGACTAGCGGCCGGGGAGCTGTTTTTT
CASSGLAAGELFF
>TRBJ1-3|-|TRBV6-5|-|15
TGTGCCAGCTCGGCGGACGTCCTCCCTGGAAACACCATATATTTT
CASSADVLPGNTIYF
>TRBJ1-2|-|TRBV28|-|13
TGTGCCAGCACTGTAGGGGGAGGGAATGGCTACACCTTC
CASTVGGGNGYTF
>TRBJ2-1|few|TRBV28|-|13
TGTGCCAGCAGCTTTGGCGGCTACAATGAGCAGTTCTTC
CASSFGGYNEQFF
>TRBJ2-7|-|TRBV21-1|-|16
TGTGCCAGCAGCAAAGTAGACAGGGGGTACTCCTACGAGCAGTACTTC
CASSKVDRGYSYEQYF
>TRBJ2-1|once|TRBV7-9|-|14
TGTGCCAGCAGCCTACAGGACTCCTACAATGAGCAGTTCTTC
CASSLQDSYNEQFF
>TRBJ2-2|-|TRBV4-2|TRBD1|20
TGTGCCAGCAGCCTCATAGGAAGGACAGGAACAACCTCGAACACCGGGGAGCTGTTTTTT
CASSLIGRTGTTSNTGELFF
>TRBJ2-3|-|TRBV7-9|TRBD2|16
TGTGCCAGCAGCTATGGACTAGTTTTTAACACAGATACGCAGTATTTT
CASSYGLVFNTDTQYF
>TRBJ1-2|-|TRBV6-6|TRBD1|14
TGTGCCAGCACCTCGGACAGGGGCCTCTATGGCTACACCTTC
CASTSDRGLYGYTF
>TRBJ2-3|-|TRBV29-1|-|12
TGCAGCGTTGACACTGCCACAGATACGCAGTATTTT
CSVDTATDTQYF
>TRBJ2-5|-|TRBV25-1|TRBD1|17
TGTGCCAGCAGTTCGCCCCGACGACAGGGGTTACAAGAGACCCAGTACTTC
CASSSPRRQGLQETQYF
>TRBJ1-2|-|TRBV9|TRBD1|15
TGTGCCAGCAGCCAAACCCAGGGGGGGCGCGGAGGCTACACCTTC
CASSQTQGGRGGYTF
>TRBJ2-1|few|TRBV11-2|-|13
TGTGCCAGCAGCCCCCAGCGAGATGGTTGGCAGTTCTTC
CASSPQRDGWQFF
>TRBJ2-5|-|TRBV6-6|TRBD2|16
TGTGCCAGCAGTTCCGTACTAGCGGGCGAACAAGAGACCCAGTACTTC
CASSSVLAGEQETQYF
>TRBJ1-4|-|TRBV30|-|15
TGTGCCTGGCGGATGGGGGGACGGGATAATGAAAAACTGTTTTTT
CAWRMGGRDNEKLFF
>TRBJ1-5|-|TRBV7-2|-|13
TGTGCCAGCAGCTTACCCCGGGGTCAGCCCCAGCATTTT
CASSLPRGQPQHF
>TRBJ1-1|-|TRBV5-1|TRBD1|13
TGCGCCAGCGGAACAGCAGGGGGCACTGAAGCTTTCTTT
CASGTAGGTEAFF
>TRBJ2-2|-|TRBV6-5|TRBD1|14
TGTGCCAGCAGTTACAACAGGGGCACCGGGGAGCTGTTTTTT
CASSYNRGTGELFF
>TRBJ2-6|-|TRBV7-1|-|14
TGTGCCAGCAGTTCGAGGTCTGGGGCCAACGTCCTGACTTTC
CASSSRSGANVLTF
>TRBJ2-5|many|TRBV2|TRBD2|17
TGTGCCAGCAGCCGACTAGCGGGAGATTCCCTCCAAGAGACCCAGTACTTC
CASSRLAGDSLQETQYF
>TRBJ1-1|-|TRBV19|-|14
TGTGCCAGTAGTATTCAACACCCTACAGGTGAAGCTTTCTTT
CASSIQHPTGEAFF
>TRBJ1-5|-|TRBV7-2|-|13
TGTGCCAGCAGCCCACAGGGCTCTCAGCCCCAGCATTTT
CASSPQGSQPQHF
>TRBJ2-1|once|TRBV27|TRBD2|15
TGTGCCAGCAGTAGACTAGCGGGAGGTTTCAATGAGCAGTTCTTC
CASSRLAGGFNEQFF
>TRBJ1-6|many|TRBV7-6|-|15
TGTGCCAGCAGCCCCGGTGTAGGGGATAATTCACCCCTCCACTTT
CASSPGVGDNSPLHF
>TRBJ2-3|-|TRBV27|TRBD2|18
TGTGCCAGCAGCCACTTACGTATGGGACTAGCGGGGGCAGATACGCAGTATTTT
CASSHLRMGLAGADTQYF
>TRBJ1-1|-|TRBV27|-|15
TGTGCCAGCAGTTTAGGGGGAGGGTTCTACACTGAAGCTTTCTTT
CASSLGGGFYTEAFF
>TRBJ1-2|-|TRBV6-1|-|12
TGTGCCAGCAGGGGGGGTTGGGAGGGCTACACCTTC
CASRGGWEGYTF
>TRBJ1-6|-|TRBV5-1|TRBD1|16
TGCGCCAGCAGCTTGGGAGGACAGGGGTTGGATTCACCCCTCCACTTT
CASSLGGQGLDSPLHF
>TRBJ2-3|few|TRBV14|TRBD1|17
TGTGCCAGCAGCCCGCACCCAGAGACAGGGGTAATAGATACGCAGTATTTT
CASSPHPETGVIDTQYF
>TRBJ1-6|once|TRBV20-1|-|11
TGCAGTGCTAGAGTGGATTCACCCCTCCACTTT
CSARVDSPLHF
>TRBJ2-7|-|TRBV7-2|-|14
TGTGCCAGCAGTGCTGGGGGGATGTCCTACGAGCAGTACTTC
CASSAGGMSYEQYF
>TRBJ1-2|few|TRBV5-1|-|13
TGCGCCAGCAGCCTGGACAACTCCTATGGCTACACCTTC
CASSLDNSYGYTF
>TRBJ1-2|-|TRBV5-1|TRBD1|14
TGCGCCAGCAGCTTACCCGGGACAGGGTATGGCTACACCTTC
CASSLPGTGYGYTF
>TRBJ1-5|-|TRBV6-1|-|13
TGTGCCAGCAGTGATCGTTATCATCAGCCCCAGCATTTT
CASSDRYHQPQHF
>TRBJ2-3|-|TRBV7-2|-|14
TGTGCCAGCAGCTTTGTGTCGGGCACAGATACGCAGTATTTT
CASSFVSGTDTQYF
>TRBJ2-5|-|TRBV5-4|-|16
TGTGCCAGCAGCTTGATGGGGACAACTATAGAAGAGACCCAGTACTTC
CASSLMGTTIEETQYF
>TRBJ2-1|-|TRBV7-7|-|15
TGTGCCAGCAGCCCACTAAGAGGGGCCTACAATGAGCAGTTCTTC
CASSPLRGAYNEQFF
>TRBJ2-1|-|TRBV11-2|TRBD2|15
TGTGCCAGCAGCTTAGTTCGGGGAGGGGCTGGTGAGCAGTTCTTC
CASSLVRGGAGEQFF
>TRBJ2-3|-|TRBV15|-|15
TGTGCCACCAGCAGAGATTTGCAGAGCACAGATACGCAGTATTTT
CATSRDLQSTDTQYF
>TRBJ2-7|few|TRBV11-2|TRBD2|15
TGTGCCAGCAGCCGATTCCAGGTAGCGGGTTACGAGCAGTACTTC
CASSRFQVAGYEQYF
>TRBJ2-2|-|TRBV6-6|TRBD1|14
TGTGCCAGCAGCGGGACAGAGAACACCGGGGAGCTGTTTTTT
CASSGTENTGELFF
>TRBJ2-1|-|TRBV5-1|TRBD2|16
TGCGCCAGCAAACTAGCGGGAGTAGGGACCTACAATGAGCAGTTCTTC
CASKLAGVGTYNEQFF
>TRBJ1-5|-|TRBV18|-|13
TGTGCCAGCTCACCAGACCAGAATCAGCCCCAGCATTTT
CASSPDQNQPQHF
>TRBJ2-3|many|TRBV11-2|TRBD2|15
TGTGCCAGCGGCTGGTCTAGCGGGAAAACAGATACGCAGTATTTT
CASGWSSGKTDTQYF
>TRBJ2-7|few|TRBV6-1|TRBD1|13
TGTGCCAGCAGGGACAGGGGGCAGTACGAGCAGTACTTC
CASRDRGQYEQYF
>TRBJ2-3|-|TRBV4-1|-|14
TGCGCCAGCAGCCAAGACAGAGGGGCAGATACGCAGTATTTT
CASSQDRGADTQYF
>TRBJ1-5|once|TRBV6-1|-|13
TGTGCCAGCAATTCCAGGGGCCATCAGCCCCAGCATTTT
CASNSRGHQPQHF